What follows are 13 T cell receptor beta chains derived from one specimen sequenced in a study of technical replicates of blood from a handful of donors (dated by TCRdb to 2016 to 2017). The library was built by means of the immunoSEQ multiplex PCR assay. TCRdb limited this immuneACCESS table to in-frame rearrangements with V and J called. A share of clones is missing; checked studies link under half to unresolved V genes, and the rest is unexplained. The sample profile shows approximately 79,000 clones; 90% to 95% of them were found once. The top ten clones comprise about 0.36% of the sample. The source material was T cells isolated from PBMCs. The source is a human donor in good health.

The J gene is TRBJ2-5, the V gene TRBV14, with TRBD2 matching over 7 bases. CDR3 length: 15 residues. In germline, CDR1 is SGHDN, CDR2 FVKESK. V lost 0 bases to trimming and J lost 5 bases; unmatched junction nucleotides: 6. The CDR3: CASSQEDTGGETQYF. As DNA, the CDR3 is TGTGCCAGCAGCCAAGAAGACACCGGGGGGGAGACCCAGTACTTC.

This clone was counted between two and nine times. This chain connects TRBV6-4 to TRBJ1-2; D not certain. This CDR3 has 17 residues. Between the trimmed V and J ends, which lost 8 bases and 0 bases, there was a span of 22 bases. Per the germline V gene, CDR1 is MRHNA and CDR2 is SNTAGT. CDR3 DNA: TGTGCCAGCCACTCGCGCCCGGGTCCCACAACTAACTATGGCTACACCTTC. This gives the protein CASHSRPGPTTNYGYTF.

This chain connects TRBV4-1 to TRBJ1-3; D is possibly TRBD1 (6 bases). CDR1 and CDR2 (germline): MGHRA, YSYEKL. Trimming left V 4 bases short and J 3 bases short, with 13 bases between. This CDR3 contains 15 residues. In nucleotides, the CDR3 is TGCGCCAGCAGCCGAGTCCGGGACAATGGAAACACCATATATTTT. Translation: CASSRVRDNGNTIYF.

The chain recombines TRBV18 with TRBJ1-3; 7 nucleotides align to TRBD1. Germline V gene sequence: CDR1 KGHSH, CDR2 LQKENI. This CDR3 contains 15 residues. The junction had 5 bases not matched to a gene; V was cut back by 6 bases and J by 0 bases. The CDR3: CASSPGQTSGNTIYF. CDR3 sequence (DNA): TGTGCCAGCTCTCCGGGACAGACCTCTGGAAACACCATATATTTT.

J is TRBJ1-1 and V is TRBV29-1; D might be TRBD1 (5 bases). Germline values: CDR1 SQVTM, CDR2 ANQGSEA. The CDR3 runs to 11 residues. Trimming pared 7 bases from V and 8 bases from J, leaving 14 bases between. The CDR3: CSAPSGGEAFF. CDR3 nucleotide sequence: TGCAGCGCCCCTTCCGGGGGGGAAGCTTTCTTT.

The chain couples TRBV5-1 to TRBJ2-7; no definite D call. Trimming left V 4 bases short and J 2 bases short, with 7 bases between. The CDR3 covers 12 residues. Germline assignment: CDR1 SGHRS and CDR2 YFSETQ. The CDR3 region is CASSPSAYEQYF. The CDR3 coding sequence is TGCGCCAGCAGCCCGTCGGCCTACGAGCAGTACTTC.

The chain employs TRBV4-2 and TRBJ2-2; TRBD1 matches at 7 bases. From germline, CDR1 is LGHNA and CDR2 YNFKEQ. The ends lost 1 base at V and 4 bases at J; junction bases unmatched: 6. CDR3 length: 16 amino acids. The CDR3, as DNA: TGTGCCAGCAGCCAAGTAATAGGGGGCAGCACCGGGGAGCTGTTTTTT. Translated: CASSQVIGGSTGELFF.

Notes on this clone: Germline and junction disagree at one end, which may indicate a read error. The genes are TRBV7-7 and TRBJ2-5; D possibly corresponds to TRBD2 (6 bases). The germline V gene has CDR1 SSHAT and CDR2 FNYEAQ (reference sequence). The CDR3 is 17 amino acids. For the CDR3, the DNA is TGTGCTAGCAGCTTGAGGAGGGTAGGCAACTTGGTGGAGACCCAGTACTTC. Its protein is CASSLRRVGNLVETQYF.

The chain recombines TRBV6-5 with TRBJ1-4; D is ambiguous. The CDR3 covers 15 residues. CDR1 MNHEY and CDR2 SVGAGI come from the germline V gene. V was pared by 7 bases and J by 0 bases, with 12 bases between. The CDR3 coding sequence is TGTGCCAGCACCTATTCCCGTTCAACTAATGAAAAACTGTTTTTT. As protein: CASTYSRSTNEKLFF.

The chain links TRBV4-2 to TRBJ2-1, with 8 bases aligning to TRBD2. This CDR3 is 15 amino acids long. CDR1 is LGHNA, CDR2 YNFKEQ, per germline. V was pared by 5 bases and J by 4 bases, with 7 bases of the junction left unmatched. The CDR3 coding sequence is TGTGCCAGCAGCTTAGCGGGATCATTATACAATGAGCAGTTCTTC. This translates into CASSLAGSLYNEQFF.

V usage is TRBV11-2 and J usage is TRBJ2-2; 9 bases align to TRBD1. In germline, CDR1 is SGHAT, CDR2 FQNNGV. The CDR3 is 14 amino acids. The ends lost 8 bases at V and 6 bases at J; junction bases unmatched: 7. CDR3 protein: CASGDRVGSGELFF. The DNA of the CDR3 is TGTGCCAGCGGGGACAGGGTGGGCTCCGGGGAGCTGTTTTTT.

The CDR3 spells CASSLGRDIRFFF. In nucleotides, the CDR3 is TGTGCCAGCAGCTTAGGCCGGGACATTCGTTTCTTCTTT. This chain uses TRBV11-3 with TRBJ1-1, with D possibly being TRBD1 (6 bases). V lost 1 base to trimming and J lost 14 bases, with 17 bases between them. In germline, CDR1 is SGHNT, CDR2 YENEEA. The CDR3 has 13 residues.

CDR3 in amino acids: CASSIEGLLGTQYF. Written as DNA, the CDR3 is TGTGCCAGTAGTATAGAGGGACTGTTGGGGACCCAGTACTTC. The genes are TRBV19 and TRBJ2-5; a weak D match, TRBD2 (6 bases). The CDR3 has 14 residues. V was trimmed by 0 bases and J by 7 bases, leaving 12 bases between them. Germline V lookup: CDR1 LNHDA, CDR2 SQIVND (reference sequence). Supplemented by reference TRBV19 and TRBJ2-5, the full variable domain reads DGGITQSPKYLFRKEGQNVTLSCEQNLNHDAMYWYRQDPGQGLRLIYYSQIVNDFQKGDIAEGYSVSREKKESFPLTVTSAQKNPTAFYLCASSIEGLLGTQYFGPGTRLLVL.